This passage covers 28 T cell receptor beta chains from one sample sequenced in a study of T cells in Graves' hyperthyroidism and ophthalmopathy (dated by TCRdb to the late 2010s). The library was built by means of multiplex PCR. These reads were obtained on an Illumina HiSeq 2000. TCR beta CDR3 regions were amplified from RNA transcripts. For the first round of RT-PCR on the TCR CDR3, the HTBI primer set was used together with the Qiagen OneStep RT-PCR kit. The public reads were quality trimmed at Q25 with fastp and then assembled into clones with MiXCR by TCRdb, keeping productive beta chains. Every CDR3 protein is listed once, alongside the most common genes and DNA of its rows. For this sample the table gives over 450,000 distinct CDR3 sequences, of which around an eighth were detected only once. Jointly, the top ten make up 17% of the sample. Sequenced material: blood. These receptors originate from a woman aged 18 to 35 with Graves' hyperthyroidism.

This clonotype appeared many times. The CDR3 region is CASGKGRYSNQPQHF. CDR3 sequence (DNA): TGTGCCAGTGGTAAGGGACGGTATAGCAATCAGCCCCAGCATTTT. J is TRBJ1-5 and V is TRBV19, with a tentative D call TRBD1 (5 bases). This CDR3 comprises 15 residues. Germline CDR1 is LNHDA and CDR2 is SQIVND (reference sequence). V was pared by 8 bases and J by 0 bases, with 14 bases between.

The rearrangement links TRBV6-1 to TRBJ2-1; D gene uncertain. The CDR3 has 12 amino acids. The germline CDR1 and CDR2 sequences are MNHNS and SASEGT. The germline V and J ends were trimmed by 6 bases and 10 bases, with 13 bases remaining between them. CDR3 region: CASSPFMGEQFF. The CDR3 nucleotides read TGTGCCAGCAGCCCCTTTATGGGAGAGCAGTTCTTC.

This clonotype has just a few counts. A much larger clone differs by one base, so this may be a read error. The chain combines TRBV20-1 with TRBJ2-5; possible D gene TRBD1, 7 bases. From germline, CDR1 is DFQATT and CDR2 SNEGSKA (reference sequence). The CDR3 is 14 amino acids. Here the CDR3 reads CSVRGGGGGETQYF. As DNA, the CDR3 is TGCAGTGTTAGAGGAGGAGGGGGCGGAGAGACCCAGTACTTC.

This clonotype was picked up many times. CDR3 region: CASSPRGLAGGPQVTGELFF. The CDR3 DNA reads as TGTGCCAGTAGTCCAAGGGGACTAGCGGGAGGTCCGCAGGTGACCGGGGAGCTGTTTTTT. This chain connects TRBV19 to TRBJ2-2; 15 nucleotides match TRBD2. J gave up 5 bases and V 5 bases, and 15 bases lay outside the gene matches. CDR3 length: 20 amino acids. Germline V gene sequence: CDR1 LNHDA, CDR2 SQIVND (reference sequence).

This clonotype has ten or more counts. The chain couples TRBV2 to TRBJ1-1, with D unclear. Trimming removed 6 bases from V and 7 bases from J, with 6 bases in between. The germline CDR1 and CDR2 sequences are SNHLY and FYNNEI. CDR3 length: 10 amino acids. The CDR3 nucleotides are TGTGCCAGCAGGCAGATTGAAGCTTTCTTT. It specifies CASRQIEAFF. The full variable domain, completed using reference TRBV2 and TRBJ1-1, is EPEVTQTPSHQVTQMGQEVILRCVPISNHLYFYWYRQILGQKVEFLVSFYNNEISEKSEIFDDQFSVERPDGSNFTLKIRSTKLEDSAMYFCASRQIEAFFGQGTRLTVV.

In this sample, this clonotype turned up a few times. The CDR3 region is CASSGRKTSQTGELFF. The CDR3 DNA sequence: TGTGCCAGCAGCGGACGTAAGACTAGCCAAACCGGGGAGCTGTTTTTT. This chain links TRBV9 with TRBJ2-2, with 7 bases identical to TRBD2. The CDR3 covers 16 residues. The germline CDR1 and CDR2 sequences are SGDLS and YYNGEE. With V trimmed by 3 bases and J by 5 bases, 10 bases remained unmatched.

This clonotype was observed many times. The chain uses TRBV19 and TRBJ2-5, with 9 positions matching TRBD1. The CDR3 is 14 amino acids. Unmatched junction bases numbered 1, after V lost 3 bases and J lost 2 bases. The germline gives CDR1 LNHDA, CDR2 SQIVND (reference sequence). CDR3 DNA: TGTGCCAGTAGTATCGGGACAGGGCAAGAGACCCAGTACTTC. This gives the protein CASSIGTGQETQYF.

Concerning this clonotype: This may be a read error: a much more frequent sequence differs by one nucleotide. The CDR3 protein is CASSLLRLAGGNSEQFF. As DNA, the CDR3 is TGCGCCAGCAGCTTGTTGAGGCTAGCGGGAGGCAACAGTGAGCAGTTCTTC. The rearrangement links TRBV5-1 to TRBJ2-1; the match to TRBD2 covers 11 bases. Germline CDR1 is SGHRS and CDR2 is YFSETQ. Losses at the gene ends were 1 base for V and 9 bases for J; bases not matched to a gene: 12. This CDR3 region has 17 residues. Full variable domain (missing parts from reference TRBV5-1 and TRBJ2-1): KAGVTQTPRYLIKTRGQQVTLSCSPISGHRSVSWYQQTPGQGLQFLFEYFSETQRNKGNFPGRFSGRQFSNSRSEMNVSTLELGDSALYLCASSLLRLAGGNSEQFFGPGTRLTVL.

The V and J genes are TRBV4-1 and TRBJ1-5; D is undetermined. Trimming cost V 1 base and J 4 bases, with 8 bases left between them. The CDR3 covers 14 residues. CDR1 and CDR2 (germline): MGHRA, YSYEKL. In DNA, the CDR3 is TGCGCCAGCAGCCAAGTTCGTAGTAATCAGCCCCAGCATTTT. Translated, it gives CASSQVRSNQPQHF.

The V call is TRBV6-1, the J call TRBJ2-1; TRBD2 matches 13 bases. In germline, CDR1 is MNHNS, CDR2 SASEGT. The V gene end was trimmed by 10 bases and the J gene end by 0 bases; junction bases not matched to a gene: 9. This CDR3 has 17 residues. The CDR3 sequence: CATRLAGGGSSYNEQFF. In DNA, the CDR3 is TGTGCCACCCGACTAGCGGGGGGAGGGAGCTCCTACAATGAGCAGTTCTTC.

The chain is built from TRBV10-3 and TRBJ2-5; D is perhaps TRBD2 (5 bases). Trimming shortened V by 3 bases and J by 2 bases, and 16 bases separated the two germline ends. The CDR3 is 16 amino acids. CDR1 is ENHRY, CDR2 SYGVKD, per germline. CDR3 protein: CAISDNLDGGQETQYF. The CDR3 region has the DNA TGTGCCATCAGTGATAACCTTGATGGCGGGCAAGAGACCCAGTACTTC.

This clonotype was counted ten times or more. The chain couples TRBV2 to TRBJ1-1; D unclear. Germline V gene data show CDR1 as SNHLY and CDR2 as FYNNEI. V lost 5 bases to trimming and J lost 1 base, with 11 bases between them. The CDR3 has 14 amino acids. CDR3 in DNA: TGTGCCAGCAGTACGCCCAACACGAACACTGAAGCTTTCTTT. Protein sequence: CASSTPNTNTEAFF. Full variable domain (rest looked up from reference TRBV2 and TRBJ1-1): EPEVTQTPSHQVTQMGQEVILRCVPISNHLYFYWYRQILGQKVEFLVSFYNNEISEKSEIFDDQFSVERPDGSNFTLKIRSTKLEDSAMYFCASSTPNTNTEAFFGQGTRLTVV.

Ten or more counts support this clonotype. The genes are TRBV30 and TRBJ1-2, with D maybe TRBD1 (6 bases). V lost 6 bases to trimming and J lost 4 bases, with 18 bases between them. The CDR3 runs 14 residues. Germline V gene data show CDR1 as GTSNPN and CDR2 as SVGIG (reference sequence). The CDR3 spells CACPRTATSYGYTF. CDR3 DNA sequence: TGTGCCTGCCCCCGGACAGCCACCTCCTATGGCTACACCTTC.

This sequence joins TRBV20-1 and TRBJ2-1, with 14 nucleotides matching TRBD2. CDR3 length: 13 residues. The ends lost 5 bases at V and 8 bases at J; junction bases unmatched: 2. Germline V gene data show CDR1 as DFQATT and CDR2 as SNEGSKA (reference sequence). CDR3 amino acids: CSAPGLAGDEQFF. The CDR3 coding sequence is TGCAGTGCTCCGGGACTAGCGGGAGATGAGCAGTTCTTC.

This clonotype was counted only a few times. This chain links TRBV30 with TRBJ1-1; D gene ambiguous. The CDR3 consists of 13 residues. V lost 3 bases and J lost 2, with 10 bases in between. Germline loops: CDR1 GTSNPN, CDR2 SVGIG (reference sequence). The CDR3 nucleotides read TGTGCCTGGAGGCCGATTGGAAACACTGAAGCTTTCTTT. Encoded protein: CAWRPIGNTEAFF.

This clonotype was observed many times. This chain joins TRBV11-2 and TRBJ2-1; D is perhaps TRBD1 (6 bases). V dropped 1 base and J dropped 2 bases, with 12 bases sitting between them. This CDR3 comprises 16 residues. Per the germline V gene, CDR1 is SGHAT and CDR2 is FQNNGV. The CDR3 bases are TGTGCCAGCAGCTTAGTGATGGGACACCCCTACAATGAGCAGTTCTTC. It codes for CASSLVMGHPYNEQFF.

This clonotype was seen ten or more times. The rearrangement links TRBV2 to TRBJ1-1; D uncertain. Germline assignment: CDR1 SNHLY and CDR2 FYNNEI. The CDR3 runs to 17 residues. V was trimmed by 7 bases and J by 0 bases, leaving 21 bases between them. The CDR3, as DNA: TGTGCCAGCACTCGATTGGGCACCCGACAATTGAACACTGAAGCTTTCTTT. Amino acid sequence: CASTRLGTRQLNTEAFF.

J is TRBJ1-2 and V is TRBV18; D uncertain. The CDR3 is 15 residues long. Germline CDR1 reads KGHSH; CDR2 reads LQKENI. Trimming shortened V by 4 bases and J by 8 bases, and 20 bases separated the two germline ends. The CDR3 DNA is TGTGCCAGCTCACTTTACGATTCAAAGACCCAGGGCTACACCTTC. It is translated as CASSLYDSKTQGYTF.

This clonotype was observed a few times. V is TRBV9 and J is TRBJ2-1; D is possibly TRBD2 (6 bases). This CDR3 has 14 residues. Germline V lookup: CDR1 SGDLS, CDR2 YYNGEE. V was pared by 7 bases and J by 4 bases, with 15 bases between. CDR3 in amino acids: CASAGTVPYNEQFF. DNA for the CDR3: TGTGCCAGCGCGGGGACTGTTCCGTACAATGAGCAGTTCTTC. The whole variable domain, filled in from reference TRBV9 and TRBJ2-1, reads DSGVTQTPKHLITATGQRVTLRCSPRSGDLSVYWYQQSLDQGLQFLIQYYNGEERAKGNILERFSAQQFPDLHSELNLSSLELGDSALYFCASAGTVPYNEQFFGPGTRLTVL.

The CDR3 nucleotides read TGTGCCAGCAGTTATCAGGGGGCGAGGAACACTGAAGCTTTCTTT. Amino acids: CASSYQGARNTEAFF. The chain recombines TRBV6-2 or TRBV6-3 with TRBJ1-1, with TRBD1 identical over 8 bases. Germline lookup yields CDR1 MNHEY and CDR2 SVGEGT. CDR3 length equals 15 residues. After removal of 3 bases from V and 1 base from J, the junction contained 4 bases not matched to a gene.

The chain uses TRBV12-3 or TRBV12-4 and TRBJ1-1; D perhaps matches TRBD1 (6 bases). Between the trimmed V and J ends, which lost 4 bases and 1 base, there was a span of 16 bases. CDR3 length equals 16 residues. The CDR3 protein is CASSSARRGGNTEAFF. DNA for the CDR3: TGTGCCAGCAGTTCGGCCCGCAGGGGCGGGAACACTGAAGCTTTCTTT.

On this clonotype: A much larger clone lies a single base off, so this may be a read error. V gene TRBV29-1 combines with J gene TRBJ2-2; D unresolved. Trimming left V 1 base short and J 6 bases short, with 3 bases between. Looked up from germline, CDR1 is SQVTM and CDR2 is ANQGSEA. The CDR3 loop spans 11 amino acids. This CDR3 is CSVEGAGELFF. CDR3 coding DNA: TGCAGCGTTGAAGGGGCCGGGGAGCTGTTTTTT.

There are many counts of this clonotype. V gene TRBV12-3 or TRBV12-4 combines with J gene TRBJ1-5, with 7 nucleotides matching TRBD1. The CDR3 is made up of 14 amino acids. The J segment lost 6 bases and the V segment lost 4 bases, leaving 6 bases of the junction unmatched. Written as DNA, the CDR3 is TGTGCCAGCAGTTCCCGGACAGGTCGTCAGCCCCAGCATTTT. Its translation: CASSSRTGRQPQHF.

Remarks on this clonotype: This may be a read error, as it is one base from a much larger clone. The gene calls are TRBV5-1 and TRBJ2-1; no clear D gene. The CDR3 is 13 residues long. V was trimmed by 1 base and J by 9 bases, leaving 11 bases between them. Looked up from germline, CDR1 is SGHRS and CDR2 is YFSETQ. CDR3: CASSLMTGAEQFF. The CDR3 nucleotides are TGCGCCAGCAGCTTGATGACTGGCGCTGAGCAGTTCTTC.

The chain couples TRBV19 to TRBJ2-1; the match to TRBD1 covers 10 bases. This CDR3 has 15 amino acids. Germline assignment: CDR1 LNHDA and CDR2 SQIVND (reference sequence). The ends lost 10 bases at V and 4 bases at J; junction bases unmatched: 10. CDR3 in amino acids: CATQPWTGGYNEQFF. The CDR3, as DNA: TGTGCCACTCAACCATGGACAGGGGGGTACAATGAGCAGTTCTTC. Variable domain in full (rest from reference TRBV19 and TRBJ2-1): DGGITQSPKYLFRKEGQNVTLSCEQNLNHDAMYWYRQDPGQGLRLIYYSQIVNDFQKGDIAEGYSVSREKKESFPLTVTSAQKNPTAFYLCATQPWTGGYNEQFFGPGTRLTVL.

This chain uses TRBV10-3 with TRBJ1-2; 7 bases align to TRBD1. CDR3 length: 12 residues. Per germline, CDR1 ENHRY and CDR2 SYGVKD. With 7 bases clipped from V and 8 bases from J, the junction kept 7 bases outside the gene matches. The CDR3 sequence is CAITDRVEGYTF. The CDR3 DNA follows: TGTGCCATCACCGACAGGGTGGAAGGCTACACCTTC.

This clonotype was counted at least ten times. The rearrangement links TRBV2 to TRBJ2-7; D unresolved. V was shortened by 6 bases and J by 0 bases, with 6 bases between the two germline ends. The CDR3 has 12 amino acids. Germline V lookup: CDR1 SNHLY, CDR2 FYNNEI. The CDR3 DNA follows: TGTGCCAGCAGGGATAACTCCTACGAGCAGTACGTC. Its translation: CASRDNSYEQYV.

This clonotype was found a few times. V and J are TRBV7-2 and TRBJ1-1; D is ambiguous. V shed 4 bases and J shed 6 bases, with 18 bases lying between them. The CDR3 length is 15 residues. Germline CDR1 and CDR2: SGHTA and FQGNSA. The CDR3 reads CASSSRGEFTAEAFF. The CDR3 region has the DNA TGTGCCAGCAGCTCACGTGGGGAATTTACGGCTGAAGCTTTCTTT.